The clone carrying this TCR beta chain was detected only a few times. This entry is derived from a study of cytomegalovirus exposure and HLA in healthy donors. V shed 9 bases, J shed 2 bases, and the junction held 10 bases outside the gene matches. Per germline, CDR1 LNHDA and CDR2 SQIVND (reference sequence). The CDR3 sequence is 15 residues long. The PCR ran on 60 Vbeta and 13 Jbeta primers. The data were produced by immunoSEQ multiplex PCR, yet TCRdb's version contains in-frame clones alone and is incomplete. The sample includes 150,000 to 200,000 clones, 55% to 65% of them seen just once. The receptor was derived from a man aged 40-55 years in good health and CMV-seronegative. Sequenced: PBMCs. The J gene is TRBJ1-5, the V gene TRBV19, with TRBD1 matching over 7 bases. CDR3 DNA: TGTGCCAGCTCGAACAGGGGTCGGGGCAATCAGCCCCAGCATTTT. Its protein product is CASSNRGRGNQPQHF.